These T cell receptor beta chains were read from a single sample in a study of blood T cells in healthy people across ages. In TCRdb, the 5' RACE reads were re-called with MiXCR into one record per CDR3 protein. The repertoire holds 800,000 or so distinct CDR3 sequences, with around 62% as singletons. Source material: blood. The receptors come from a man aged 25 to 40 in good health. CDR3s include the opening cysteine and the closing phenylalanine or tryptophan. A D gene is named only where the DNA matches it firmly. Size tells how often a clone was seen (once, few, many) or the class of an expanded clone, and some rows leave it out.

j_gene | v_gene | abundance | d_gene | CDR3aa | CDR3nt
TRBJ2-3 | TRBV4-2 | . | TRBD1 | CASSQRQGATDTQYF | TGTGCCAGCAGCCAAAGACAGGGGGCTACAGATACGCAGTATTTT
TRBJ2-6 | TRBV28 | . | . | CASSFISGANVLPF | TGTGCCAGCAGCTTTATCTCTGGGGCCAACGTCCTGCCTTTC
TRBJ1-6 | TRBV29-1 | . | TRBD1 | CSVGTGFNSPLHF | TGCAGCGTTGGGACAGGGTTTAATTCACCCCTCCACTTT
TRBJ2-3 | TRBV7-9 | few | . | CASSLGERSTDTQYF | TGTGCCAGCAGCTTGGGTGAAAGATCCACAGATACGCAGTATTTT
TRBJ2-1 | TRBV29-1 | . | TRBD2 | CSVALGTSGYNEQFF | TGCAGCGTTGCCCTTGGGACTAGCGGCTACAATGAGCAGTTCTTC
TRBJ2-5 | TRBV27 | . | . | CAGSFSPYKKETQYF | TGTGCCGGCAGTTTTTCCCCCTATAAGAAAGAGACCCAGTACTTC
TRBJ2-5 | TRBV27 | . | . | CASSWRAAGETQYF | TGTGCCAGCAGCTGGAGGGCGGCCGGAGAGACCCAGTACTTC
TRBJ2-7 | TRBV3-1 | . | . | CASSQGFGTEYEQYF | TGTGCCAGCAGCCAAGGTTTCGGGACGGAGTACGAGCAGTACTTC
TRBJ2-7 | TRBV10-3 | . | TRBD1 | CAIREQGGNEQYF | TGTGCCATCAGGGAACAGGGGGGCAACGAGCAGTACTTC
TRBJ2-7 | TRBV13 | . | . | CASSAAGHSYEQYF | TGTGCCAGCAGCGCAGCGGGACACTCCTACGAGCAGTACTTC
TRBJ2-5 | TRBV5-1 | . | TRBD2 | CASNPQGTSGETQYF | TGCGCCAGCAACCCCCAAGGGACTAGCGGAGAGACCCAGTACTTC